This T cell receptor (beta chain) derives from a study of T cells in Graves' hyperthyroidism and ophthalmopathy. Findings and limits, study-wide: The majority of expanded thyroid clonotypes above 0.001 also appeared in blood.

Regions amplified from RNA transcripts were the TCR beta CDR3 regions. With the HTBI primer set, the TCR CDR3 went through a first round of RT-PCR. TCRdb passed the multiplex PCR reads through MiXCR, listing each CDR3 protein once. The data hold around 520,000 distinct CDR3 sequences, with 11% to 15% observed a single time. Trimming stripped 1 base from V and 3 bases from J, with 8 bases between. CDR1 and CDR2 (germline): SGHRS, YFSETQ. The CDR3 has 13 residues. This clonotype was seen many times. The antigen remains unidentified. This sequence was found in a middle-aged woman with Graves' hyperthyroidism. Sample: blood. The rearrangement links TRBV5-1 to TRBJ2-7, with a weak D call TRBD1 (6 bases). The CDR3 nucleotides read TGCGCCAGCAGCTTGATCAGGGGCTACGAGCAGTACTTC. Translating gives CASSLIRGYEQYF.